This T cell receptor (beta chain) was recovered during a study of cytomegalovirus exposure and HLA in healthy donors. A multiplex PCR was run with 60 Vbeta primers and 13 Jbeta primers. Some clones are missing from TCRdb's copy, which holds only in-frame ones; the method was immunoSEQ multiplex PCR. The sample includes 100,000 to 130,000 clones, 74% of them seen just once. The CDR3 loop spans 13 amino acids. V was cut by 1 base and J by 7 bases, with 6 bases left in between. Per the germline V gene, CDR1 is SGHDT and CDR2 is YYEEEE. This receptor was taken from a middle-aged woman in good health and CMV-seropositive. The sample consisted of PBMCs. The chain joins TRBV5-6 to TRBJ1-6, with no clear D. CDR3 coding DNA: TGTGCCAGCAGCTTGCCGTTGAATTCACCCCTCCACTTT. Residues: CASSLPLNSPLHF.